This T cell receptor (beta chain) was profiled in a study of T cell responses to AZD1222 COVID-19 vaccine. Study-level background: Second-dose intervals of approximately 4 or approximately 12 weeks were pooled. Study-level results: Baseline testing showed seropositivity in only six or seven AZD1222 recipients. Nearly half of the spike-specific TCRs reportedly recognize variant regions that carry no mutations.

CDR1 MNHEY and CDR2 SVGEGT come from the germline V gene. This CDR3 contains 20 residues. V dropped 0 bases and J dropped 3; count of bases not matched to a gene: 14. As to this clone: Antigen specificity is unknown.

Only in-frame clones appear in the TCRdb table, and some are missing; sequencing was by immunoSEQ multiplex PCR. The sample includes around 160,000 clones, around nine tenths of them seen just once. This rearrangement joins TRBV6-2 or TRBV6-3 to TRBJ2-3; 11 bases match TRBD2. The sequences come from peripheral blood, collected on day 0 of AZD1222 vaccination. The sequence came from an adult in good health. The CDR3 sequence is CASSYSETTPGLADTDTQYF. The CDR3 bases are TGTGCCAGCAGTTACTCGGAAACAACCCCGGGACTAGCGGATACAGATACGCAGTATTTT.